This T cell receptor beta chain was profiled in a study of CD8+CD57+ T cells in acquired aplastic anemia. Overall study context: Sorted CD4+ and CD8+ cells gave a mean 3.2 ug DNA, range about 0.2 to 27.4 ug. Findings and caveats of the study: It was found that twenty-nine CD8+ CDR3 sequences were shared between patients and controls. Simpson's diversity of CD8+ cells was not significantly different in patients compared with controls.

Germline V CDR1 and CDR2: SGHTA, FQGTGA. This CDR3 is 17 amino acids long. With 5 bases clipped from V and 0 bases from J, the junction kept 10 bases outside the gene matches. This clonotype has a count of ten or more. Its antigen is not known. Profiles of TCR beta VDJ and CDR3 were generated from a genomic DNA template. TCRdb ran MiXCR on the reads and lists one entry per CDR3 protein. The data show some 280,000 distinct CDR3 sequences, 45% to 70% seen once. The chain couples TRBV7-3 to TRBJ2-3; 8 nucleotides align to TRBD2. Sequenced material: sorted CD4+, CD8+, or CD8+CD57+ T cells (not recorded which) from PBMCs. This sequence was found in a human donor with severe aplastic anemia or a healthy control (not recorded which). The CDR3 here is CASSPRGGGPSTDTQYF. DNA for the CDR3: TGTGCCAGCAGCCCCCGGGGGGGAGGACCTAGCACAGATACGCAGTATTTT.